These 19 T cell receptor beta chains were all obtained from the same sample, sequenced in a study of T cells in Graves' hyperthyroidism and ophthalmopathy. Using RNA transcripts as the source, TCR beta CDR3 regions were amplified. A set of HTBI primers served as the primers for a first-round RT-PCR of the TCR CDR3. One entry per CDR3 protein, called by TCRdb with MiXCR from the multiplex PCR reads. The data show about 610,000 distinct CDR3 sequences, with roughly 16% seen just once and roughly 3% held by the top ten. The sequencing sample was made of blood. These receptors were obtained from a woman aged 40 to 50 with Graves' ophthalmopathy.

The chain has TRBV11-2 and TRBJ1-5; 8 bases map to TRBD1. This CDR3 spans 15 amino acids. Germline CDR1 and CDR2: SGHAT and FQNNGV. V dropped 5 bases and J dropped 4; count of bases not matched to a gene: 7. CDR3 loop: CASSLRTGINQPQHF. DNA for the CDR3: TGTGCCAGCAGCCTCCGGACAGGGATTAATCAGCCCCAGCATTTT.

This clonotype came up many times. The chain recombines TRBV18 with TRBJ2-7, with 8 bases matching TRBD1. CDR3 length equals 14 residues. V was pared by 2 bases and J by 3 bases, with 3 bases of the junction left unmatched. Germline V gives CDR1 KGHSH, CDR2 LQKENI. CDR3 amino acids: CASSPYGQGYEQYF. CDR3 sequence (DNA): TGTGCCAGCTCACCATACGGACAGGGCTACGAGCAGTACTTC.

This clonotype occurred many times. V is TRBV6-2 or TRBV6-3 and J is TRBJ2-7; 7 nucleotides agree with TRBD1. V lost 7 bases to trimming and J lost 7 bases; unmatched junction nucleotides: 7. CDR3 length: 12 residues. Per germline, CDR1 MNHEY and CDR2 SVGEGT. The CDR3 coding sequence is TGTGCCAGCACCGACAGGGCGGGTGAGCAGTACTTC. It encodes CASTDRAGEQYF.

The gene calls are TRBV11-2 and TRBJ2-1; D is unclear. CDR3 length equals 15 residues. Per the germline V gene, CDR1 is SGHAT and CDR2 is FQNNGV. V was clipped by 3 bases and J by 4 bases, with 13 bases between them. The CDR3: CASSFGPTGYNEQFF. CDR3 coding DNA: TGTGCCAGCAGCTTCGGACCCACCGGGTACAATGAGCAGTTCTTC.

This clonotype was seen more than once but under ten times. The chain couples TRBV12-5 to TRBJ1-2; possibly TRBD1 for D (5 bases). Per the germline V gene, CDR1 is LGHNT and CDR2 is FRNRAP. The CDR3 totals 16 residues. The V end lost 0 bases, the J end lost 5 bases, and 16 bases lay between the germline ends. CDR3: CASGLVGGRQLYGYTF. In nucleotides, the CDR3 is TGTGCTAGTGGTTTGGTGGGGGGTCGGCAGCTATATGGCTACACCTTC.

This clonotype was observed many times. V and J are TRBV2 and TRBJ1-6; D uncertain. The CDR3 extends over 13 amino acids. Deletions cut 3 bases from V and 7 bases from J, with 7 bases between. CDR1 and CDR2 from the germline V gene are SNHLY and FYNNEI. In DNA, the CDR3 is TGTGCCAGCAGTGATTTTCTCAATTCACCCCTCCACTTT. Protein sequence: CASSDFLNSPLHF.

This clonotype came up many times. The CDR3 sequence is CASSETSGDETQYF. CDR3 bases: TGTGCCAGCAGCGAGACTAGCGGGGATGAGACCCAGTACTTC. V gene TRBV3-1 combines with J gene TRBJ2-5, with 11 bases identical to TRBD2. There are 14 residues in the CDR3. Germline V gives CDR1 LGHDT, CDR2 YNNKEL (reference sequence). The V segment lost 5 bases and the J segment 5 bases; nucleotides outside the gene matches: 4.

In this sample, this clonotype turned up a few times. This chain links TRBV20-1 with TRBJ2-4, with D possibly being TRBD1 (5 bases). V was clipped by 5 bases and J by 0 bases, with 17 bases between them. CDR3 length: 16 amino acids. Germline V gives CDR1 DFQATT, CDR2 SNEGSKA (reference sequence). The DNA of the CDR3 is TGCAGTGCTCCGAAGACCCTTACAGGAGCCAAAAACATTCAGTACTTC. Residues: CSAPKTLTGAKNIQYF.

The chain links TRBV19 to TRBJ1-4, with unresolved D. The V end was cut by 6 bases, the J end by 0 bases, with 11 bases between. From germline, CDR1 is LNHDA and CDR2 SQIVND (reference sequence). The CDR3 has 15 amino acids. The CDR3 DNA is TGTGCCAGTAGAGCGACGGACGCAACTAATGAAAAACTGTTTTTT. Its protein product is CASRATDATNEKLFF.

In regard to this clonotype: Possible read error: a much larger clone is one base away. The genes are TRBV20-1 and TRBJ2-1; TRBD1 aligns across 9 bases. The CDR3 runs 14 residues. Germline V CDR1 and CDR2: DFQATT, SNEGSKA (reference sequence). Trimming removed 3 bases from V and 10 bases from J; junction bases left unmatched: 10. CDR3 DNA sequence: TGCAGTGCTAGTCTCGGGACAGGGTATCACGAGCAGTTCTTC. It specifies CSASLGTGYHEQFF.

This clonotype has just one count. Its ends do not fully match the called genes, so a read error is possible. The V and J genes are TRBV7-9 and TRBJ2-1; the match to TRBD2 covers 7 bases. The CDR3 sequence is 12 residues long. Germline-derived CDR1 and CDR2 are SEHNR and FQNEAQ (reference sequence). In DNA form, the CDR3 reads TGTGCCAGCAGCGCGGATCTAGCGGTCGAGCTCTTC. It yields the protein CASSADLAVELF.

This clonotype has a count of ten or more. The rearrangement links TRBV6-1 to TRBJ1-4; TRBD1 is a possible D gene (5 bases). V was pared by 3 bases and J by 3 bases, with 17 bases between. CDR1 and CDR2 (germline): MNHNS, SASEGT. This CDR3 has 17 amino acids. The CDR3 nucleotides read TGTGCCAGCAGTGAGTCTCCTTGGCGGGGCGCTAATGAAAAACTGTTTTTT. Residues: CASSESPWRGANEKLFF.

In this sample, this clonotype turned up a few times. The CDR3 region has the DNA TGTGCCAGCACCTCACAGGGGGTGGATGGCTACACCTTC. Its translation: CASTSQGVDGYTF. The gene calls are TRBV5-4 and TRBJ1-2, with 8 bases fitting TRBD1. Germline trimming cut 6 bases from V and 6 bases from J; bases unmatched to any gene: 7. Germline assignment: CDR1 SGHNT and CDR2 YYREEE (reference sequence). CDR3 size: 13 residues.

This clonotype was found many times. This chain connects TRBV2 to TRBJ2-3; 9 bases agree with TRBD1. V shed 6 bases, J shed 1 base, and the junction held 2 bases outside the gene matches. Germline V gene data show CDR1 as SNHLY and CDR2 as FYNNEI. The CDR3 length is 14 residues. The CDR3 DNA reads TGTGCCAGCAGGCGGACAGGGGGCACAGATACGCAGTATTTT. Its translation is CASRRTGGTDTQYF.

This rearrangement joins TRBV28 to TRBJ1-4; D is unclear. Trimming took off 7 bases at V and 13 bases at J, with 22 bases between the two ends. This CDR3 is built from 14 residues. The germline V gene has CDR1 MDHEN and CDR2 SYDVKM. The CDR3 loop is CASKFSEGPRILFF. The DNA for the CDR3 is TGTGCCAGCAAATTCTCGGAGGGCCCGCGAATACTGTTTTTT.

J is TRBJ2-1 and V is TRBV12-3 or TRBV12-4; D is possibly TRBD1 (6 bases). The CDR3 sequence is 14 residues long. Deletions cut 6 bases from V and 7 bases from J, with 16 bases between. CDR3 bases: TGTGCCAGCAGACGTACAGGGAAAGGGAATGAGCAGTTCTTC. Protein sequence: CASRRTGKGNEQFF.

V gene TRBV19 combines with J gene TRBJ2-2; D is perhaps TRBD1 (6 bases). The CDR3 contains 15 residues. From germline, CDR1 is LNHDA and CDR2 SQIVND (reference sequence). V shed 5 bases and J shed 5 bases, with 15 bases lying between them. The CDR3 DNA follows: TGTGCCAGTAGTCCCCGACAGGTTGGAACCGGGGAGCTGTTTTTT. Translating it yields CASSPRQVGTGELFF.

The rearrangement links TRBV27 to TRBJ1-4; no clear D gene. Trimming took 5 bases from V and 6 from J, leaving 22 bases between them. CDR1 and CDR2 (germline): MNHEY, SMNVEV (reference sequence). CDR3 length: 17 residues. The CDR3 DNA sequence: TGTGCCAGCAGTCGTCCAGACCCGCCGTACGTCGATGAAAAACTGTTTTTT. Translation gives CASSRPDPPYVDEKLFF.

The CDR3 loop reads CASKRSGNEETQYF. DNA of the CDR3: TGTGCCAGCAAACGGAGCGGGAATGAAGAGACCCAGTACTTC. The V gene is TRBV2, the J gene TRBJ2-5; 7 bases fit TRBD2. CDR3 length equals 14 residues. The J segment lost 3 bases and the V segment lost 7 bases, leaving 8 bases of the junction unmatched. CDR1 SNHLY and CDR2 FYNNEI come from the germline V gene.